The clone carrying this TCR beta chain was detected a few times. Antigen: not known. Germline V gene sequence: CDR1 LNHDA, CDR2 SQIVND (reference sequence). The CDR3 has 13 residues. Trimming shortened V by 3 bases and J by 3 bases, and 9 bases separated the two germline ends. RNA transcripts yielded amplified TCR beta CDR3 regions. Primed by the HTBI set, a first-round RT-PCR was run on the TCR CDR3. TCRdb fed the multiplex PCR reads into MiXCR, producing one record per CDR3 protein. The sample has approximately 640,000 distinct CDR3 sequences; around 15% are singletons. This specimen belongs to a study of T cells in Graves' hyperthyroidism and ophthalmopathy. As for the study in general: Any treatment followed the collection of peripheral blood at initial diagnosis.

Study-wide results and caveats: Progression to ophthalmopathy was predicted a median of approximately 6.4 months early.

The origin of this receptor is a woman aged 25-40 years with Graves' hyperthyroidism. The rearrangement uses TRBV19 and TRBJ2-7; D is possibly TRBD1 (5 bases). What was sequenced was blood. CDR3 amino acids: CASSIRVGYEQYF. CDR3 bases: TGTGCCAGTAGTATCAGGGTGGGCTACGAGCAGTACTTC.